Below are 6 T cell receptor beta chains sequenced from a single sample in a study of blood T cell repertoires in COVID-19. This table comes from immunoSEQ multiplex PCR, and its TCRdb copy is limited to in-frame clones, with some not included. The data show some 330,000 clones, 85% to 90% seen once. Material: peripheral blood. The receptors originated from a woman between 45 and 65 years old with active or convalescent COVID-19.

V usage is TRBV7-6 and J usage is TRBJ2-2; 10 nucleotides match TRBD1. Germline V lookup: CDR1 SGHVS, CDR2 FNYEAQ. Trimming removed 5 bases from V and 4 bases from J; junction bases left unmatched: 7. The CDR3 sequence is 16 residues long. Written as DNA, the CDR3 is TGTGCCAGCAGCCTTTTGACAGGGGGCCTCACCGGGGAGCTGTTTTTT. It yields the protein CASSLLTGGLTGELFF.

The chain links TRBV7-6 to TRBJ2-1, with TRBD2 matching over 12 bases. The germline gives CDR1 SGHVS, CDR2 FNYEAQ. The CDR3 totals 18 residues. V trimming: 2 bases; J trimming: 8 bases; junction bases outside the gene matches: 13. The CDR3 region is CASSLRLGTSGRFDEQFF. The CDR3 DNA reads as TGTGCCAGCAGCTTAAGGTTGGGAACTAGCGGGAGGTTTGATGAGCAGTTCTTC.

The CDR3 loop is CASSQGPGYTEAFF. CDR3 bases: TGCGCCAGCAGCCAAGGTCCAGGGTACACTGAAGCTTTCTTT. The chain has TRBV4-3 and TRBJ1-1; D perhaps matches TRBD1 (5 bases). The CDR3 has 14 residues. V lost 1 base to trimming and J lost 3 bases, with 9 bases between them. The V gene's germline CDR1 is LGHNA and CDR2 YSLEER.

This sequence joins TRBV9 and TRBJ2-1; 10 nucleotides agree with TRBD2. The trim removed 4 bases at V and 8 bases at J, leaving 12 bases unmatched. The CDR3 has 16 amino acids. From germline, CDR1 is SGDLS and CDR2 YYNGEE. CDR3 sequence: CASSPSGASGGHEQFF. The CDR3 DNA follows: TGTGCCAGCAGCCCATCAGGGGCTAGCGGGGGTCATGAGCAGTTCTTC.

In DNA form, the CDR3 reads TGTGCCAGCAGCCACAGACTAGCGGGGGGGCAAAATGAGCAGTTCTTC. It translates to CASSHRLAGGQNEQFF. V is TRBV7-8 and J is TRBJ2-1; TRBD2 agrees at 14 bases. The ends lost 5 bases at V and 7 bases at J; junction bases unmatched: 7. The CDR3 covers 16 residues. Germline V lookup: CDR1 SGHVS, CDR2 FQNEAQ.

This rearrangement joins TRBV19 to TRBJ2-1; 10 bases fit TRBD2. Germline trimming cut 6 bases from V and 3 bases from J; bases unmatched to any gene: 8. In germline, CDR1 is LNHDA, CDR2 SQIVND (reference sequence). The CDR3 loop spans 16 amino acids. CDR3 region: CASRAIAGGNYNEQFF. CDR3 bases: TGTGCCAGTAGGGCAATAGCGGGGGGAAACTACAATGAGCAGTTCTTC.